The clone carrying this TCR beta chain was counted between two and nine times. The entry originates in a study of patients and donors after allogeneic stem cell transplantation. From the RT-PCR reads, TCRdb called clonotypes with MiXCR, one entry per CDR3 protein. Here the sample spans about 74,000 distinct CDR3 sequences, approximately 25% being singletons. This CDR3 is 13 amino acids long. Germline V gives CDR1 SEHNR, CDR2 FQNEAQ (reference sequence). V dropped 3 bases and J dropped 4 bases, with 10 bases sitting between them. This receptor was obtained from a human donor who was either an allogeneic HSCT recipient or a stem cell or donor lymphocyte infusion donor (not recorded which). It is not recorded whose cells these are; they may come from a transplant donor. Sequences were obtained from blood, either unsorted or a sorted T cell fraction (not recorded which). V and J are TRBV7-9 and TRBJ2-7; D could derive from TRBD1 or TRBD2 (5 bases each). The CDR3 here is CASSFYGGYEQYF. The CDR3 DNA is TGTGCCAGCAGCTTCTATGGGGGTTACGAGCAGTACTTC.